Presented here are 12 T cell receptor beta chains from one specimen sequenced in a study of blood T cell repertoires in COVID-19 (dated by TCRdb to the early 2020s). Library generation was performed with the immunoSEQ multiplex PCR assay. The source is immuneACCESS, and TCRdb retained only in-frame sequences with V and J called. Part of the clones is not carried over; for the studies checked, unresolved V genes explain less than half of this, and the remainder is unexplained. The sample table records about 240,000 clones; around 80% of these occur just once. Of the sample, roughly 3.2% is held by the ten largest clones. Sequenced material: peripheral blood. The receptors derive from a woman younger than 35 with acute or convalescent COVID-19.

The rearrangement uses TRBV6-5 and TRBJ1-2, with a possible D match to TRBD1 (5 bases). This CDR3 spans 13 amino acids. Per the germline V gene, CDR1 is MNHEY and CDR2 is SVGAGI. The ends were cut back, 3 bases at V and 4 bases at J, with 9 bases in the middle. In DNA form, the CDR3 reads TGTGCCAGCAGTTATGACAGATCCTATGGCTACACCTTC. This encodes CASSYDRSYGYTF.

In nucleotides, the CDR3 is TGTGCCAGCAGTGAGCTATCAGGGGGCGAGGGATTTGGCTACACCTTC. Protein: CASSELSGGEGFGYTF. The rearrangement links TRBV25-1 to TRBJ1-2, with 8 nucleotides matching TRBD1. Trimming at V came to 3 bases and at J to 7 bases, leaving 13 bases not matched to a gene. Germline loops: CDR1 MGHDK, CDR2 SYGVNS. The CDR3 has 16 residues.

The V and J genes are TRBV7-3 and TRBJ2-3; 12 positions match TRBD2. The CDR3 totals 15 residues. After removal of 5 bases from V and 7 bases from J, the junction contained 7 bases not matched to a gene. In germline, CDR1 is SGHTA, CDR2 FQGTGA. The CDR3, as DNA: TGTGCCAGCAGCCAAGGACTAGCGGGGCAATATACGCAGTATTTT. Protein sequence: CASSQGLAGQYTQYF.

The rearrangement joins TRBV11-2 to TRBJ2-2; 9 nucleotides line up with TRBD2. Germline assignment: CDR1 SGHAT and CDR2 FQNNGV. This CDR3 has 15 residues. V lost 6 bases to trimming and J lost 2 bases; unmatched junction nucleotides: 4. As DNA, the CDR3 is TGTGCCAGCAGGGGACTAGCAGACAACACCGGGGAGCTGTTTTTT. Its translation is CASRGLADNTGELFF.

The chain couples TRBV7-9 to TRBJ2-5, with 15 nucleotides matching TRBD2. This CDR3 has 16 residues. Looked up from germline, CDR1 is SEHNR and CDR2 is FQNEAQ (reference sequence). Trimming at V came to 5 bases and at J to 4 bases, leaving 5 bases not matched to a gene. The CDR3 bases are TGTGCCAGCAGCGGACTAGCGGGAGGGCCCTCAGAGACCCAGTACTTC. Translated: CASSGLAGGPSETQYF.

The chain uses TRBV27 and TRBJ1-2; D not certain. Germline values: CDR1 MNHEY, CDR2 SMNVEV (reference sequence). Trimming removed 6 bases from V and 7 bases from J, with 9 bases in between. The CDR3 extends over 11 amino acids. The CDR3 spells CASSKGSGYTF. As DNA, the CDR3 is TGTGCCAGCAGCAAAGGGAGTGGCTACACCTTC.

The V gene is TRBV29-1, the J gene TRBJ1-1; 9 bases align to TRBD1. Germline V CDR1 and CDR2: SQVTM, ANQGSEA. After removal of 7 bases from V and 10 bases from J, the junction contained 7 bases not matched to a gene. This CDR3 contains 11 residues. The CDR3 is CSALGQGLAFF. The CDR3, as DNA: TGCAGCGCCCTGGGACAGGGCCTAGCTTTCTTT.

CDR3: CASSPEGIDRPSEKLFF. The CDR3 nucleotides read TGTGCCAGCAGCCCTGAAGGGATCGACAGGCCTAGTGAAAAACTGTTTTTT. V and J are TRBV7-8 and TRBJ1-4, with D tentatively TRBD1 (6 bases). The V end lost 5 bases, the J end lost 7 bases, and 23 bases lay between the germline ends. This CDR3 spans 17 amino acids. In germline, CDR1 is SGHVS, CDR2 FQNEAQ.

The V gene is TRBV12-3 or TRBV12-4, the J gene TRBJ2-1; D not certain. V shed 3 bases and J shed 7 bases, with 4 bases lying between them. CDR3 length: 11 amino acids. The CDR3 coding sequence is TGTGCCAGCAGTTTCAGGAATGAGCAGTTCTTC. Protein product: CASSFRNEQFF.

The gene calls are TRBV6-2 or TRBV6-3 and TRBJ1-5; unclear D gene. Germline V gene lookup returns CDR1 MNHEY and CDR2 SVGEGT. There are 14 residues in the CDR3. V dropped 2 bases and J dropped 3 bases, with 8 bases sitting between them. CDR3 sequence reads: CASSYRGNNQPQHF. The CDR3, as DNA: TGTGCCAGCAGTTACCGAGGAAACAATCAGCCCCAGCATTTT.

The chain recombines TRBV11-2 with TRBJ2-7; D perhaps matches TRBD2 (6 bases). This CDR3 is built from 13 residues. Germline CDR1 reads SGHAT; CDR2 reads FQNNGV. Trimming left V 4 bases short and J 2 bases short, with 9 bases between. The CDR3 coding sequence is TGTGCCAGCAGCTCCACGGGAGCCTACGAGCAGTACTTC. It translates to CASSSTGAYEQYF.

This chain links TRBV9 with TRBJ2-7, with 7 bases lining up with TRBD2. The CDR3 covers 15 residues. Germline-derived CDR1 and CDR2 are SGDLS and YYNGEE. Losses at the gene ends were 0 bases for V and 3 bases for J; bases not matched to a gene: 6. The CDR3, as DNA: TGTGCCAGCAGCGTAGGCCGGGACTACCGCTACGAGCAGTACTTC. Amino acids: CASSVGRDYRYEQYF.